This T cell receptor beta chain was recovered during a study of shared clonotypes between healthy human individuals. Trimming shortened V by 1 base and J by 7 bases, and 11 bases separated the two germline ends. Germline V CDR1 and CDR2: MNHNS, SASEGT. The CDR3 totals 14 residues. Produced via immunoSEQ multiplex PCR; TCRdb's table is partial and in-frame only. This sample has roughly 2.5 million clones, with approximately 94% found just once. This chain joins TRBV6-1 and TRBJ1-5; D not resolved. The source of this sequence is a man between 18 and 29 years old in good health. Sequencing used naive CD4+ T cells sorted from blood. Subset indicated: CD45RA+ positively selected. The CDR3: CASSEGSLSQPQHF. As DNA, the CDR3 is TGTGCCAGCAGTGAAGGATCATTAAGCCAGCCCCAGCATTTT.